One and the same sample provided the 23 T cell receptor beta chains below, sequenced in a study of T cell responses to AZD1222 COVID-19 vaccine. The data were produced by immunoSEQ multiplex PCR, yet TCRdb's version contains in-frame clones alone and is incomplete. This table has 90,000 to 120,000 clones, nearly 90% appearing once. Material: peripheral blood, obtained 28 days after the second AZD1222 dose. Receptor source: an adult who received the AZD1222 COVID-19 vaccine.

This rearrangement joins TRBV9 to TRBJ2-1, with 10 bases lining up with TRBD1. CDR3 size: 15 residues. Germline loops: CDR1 SGDLS, CDR2 YYNGEE. V shed 2 bases, J shed 7 bases, and the junction held 6 bases outside the gene matches. CDR3 in DNA: TGTGCCAGCAGCGTTACCGGGACAGGGGTGAATGAGCAGTTCTTC. Translating gives CASSVTGTGVNEQFF.

A single count supports this clone. This chain uses TRBV24-1 with TRBJ1-2; a weak D match, TRBD1 (5 bases). The CDR3 totals 14 residues. V was cut by 6 bases and J by 6 bases, with 16 bases left in between. Germline lookup yields CDR1 KGHDR and CDR2 SFDVKD. CDR3 sequence (DNA): TGTGCCACCAGTATGGGGGGGGGTTTGGATGGCTACACCTTC. As protein: CATSMGGGLDGYTF.

The chain joins TRBV2 to TRBJ2-5; D tentatively fits TRBD1 or TRBD2 (5 bases each). Germline V gene lookup returns CDR1 SNHLY and CDR2 FYNNEI. Trimming took 7 bases from V and 7 from J, leaving 16 bases between them. This CDR3 contains 13 residues. The CDR3: CASTRLAGATQYF. The CDR3, as DNA: TGTGCCAGCACCCGATTGGCCGGGGCGACCCAGTACTTC.

V and J are TRBV5-7 and TRBJ1-4; 8 nucleotides agree with TRBD1. TRBV5-7 is designated an ORF whose function remains uncertain. CDR3 length: 19 residues. After removal of 0 bases from V and 0 bases from J, the junction contained 10 bases not matched to a gene. For the CDR3, the DNA is TGTGCCAGCAGCTTGGGGCTGTGGGACAGGTGTGCAACTAATGAAAAACTGTTTTTT. It yields the protein CASSLGLWDRCATNEKLFF.

The rearrangement uses TRBV5-1 and TRBJ2-6, with D possibly being TRBD1 or TRBD2 (6 bases each). V lost 7 bases and J lost 2, with 13 bases in between. The length of the CDR3 is 15 residues. CDR1 and CDR2 from the germline V gene are SGHRS and YFSETQ. DNA for the CDR3: TGCGCCAGCGTTCCGGGGGCGGCTGGGGCCAACGTCCTGACTTTC. Amino acids: CASVPGAAGANVLTF.

The genes are TRBV18 and TRBJ2-7, with TRBD1 identical over 9 bases. This CDR3 contains 14 residues. Germline lookup yields CDR1 KGHSH and CDR2 LQKENI. The junction had 6 bases not matched to a gene; V was cut back by 2 bases and J by 7 bases. The CDR3 DNA sequence: TGTGCCAGCTCACCAACAGGGGGCCGTATAGAGCAGTACTTC. This gives the protein CASSPTGGRIEQYF.

The CDR3 protein is CASSLMGTGGTDTQYF. The CDR3 DNA follows: TGTGCCAGCAGTTTGATGGGGACAGGGGGCACAGATACGCAGTATTTT. The V and J genes are TRBV27 and TRBJ2-3; TRBD1 matches 10 bases. The CDR3 sequence is 16 residues long. Germline CDR1 reads MNHEY; CDR2 reads SMNVEV (reference sequence). Unmatched junction bases numbered 4, after V lost 3 bases and J lost 1 base.

The chain combines TRBV29-1 with TRBJ2-1, with 7 positions matching TRBD1. The germline V gene encodes CDR1 SQVTM and CDR2 ANQGSEA. The CDR3 contains 12 residues. After removal of 7 bases from V and 4 bases from J, the junction contained 4 bases not matched to a gene. The CDR3 reads CSEGTEYNEQFF. The CDR3 coding sequence is TGCAGCGAGGGGACAGAATACAATGAGCAGTTCTTC.

The chain recombines TRBV3-1 (or the pseudogene TRBV3-2) with TRBJ1-2, with 7 bases fitting TRBD1. Germline values: CDR1 LGHDT, CDR2 YNNKEL (reference sequence). V dropped 6 bases and J dropped 5; count of bases not matched to a gene: 6. The CDR3 has 13 amino acids. The CDR3 nucleotides are TGTGCCAGCAGTGAGGGGGCGCGATATGGCTACACCTTC. It yields the protein CASSEGARYGYTF.

The chain is built from TRBV7-9 and TRBJ1-6, with D perhaps matching TRBD1 (5 bases). The CDR3 consists of 19 residues. V lost 5 bases, J lost 0 bases, and 20 bases lay in between. Germline CDR1 and CDR2: SEHNR and FQNEAQ (reference sequence). CDR3 in amino acids: CASSHAGTQQDSYNSPLHF. The DNA of the CDR3 is TGTGCCAGCAGCCACGCCGGGACTCAGCAAGACTCCTATAATTCACCCCTCCACTTT.

The chain carries TRBV19 and TRBJ2-6; perhaps TRBD2 as D (6 bases). V was shortened by 3 bases and J by 3 bases, with 9 bases between the two germline ends. Per the germline V gene, CDR1 is LNHDA and CDR2 is SQIVND (reference sequence). The CDR3 contains 15 residues. For the CDR3, the DNA is TGTGCCAGTAGTATCTTGGGAGGTGGGGCCAACGTCCTGACTTTC. As protein: CASSILGGGANVLTF. Filled out from reference TRBV19 and TRBJ2-6, the complete variable domain reads DGGITQSPKYLFRKEGQNVTLSCEQNLNHDAMYWYRQDPGQGLRLIYYSQIVNDFQKGDIAEGYSVSREKKESFPLTVTSAQKNPTAFYLCASSILGGGANVLTFGAGSRLTVL.

The V and J genes are TRBV6-5 and TRBJ1-5; no clear D gene. The germline gives CDR1 MNHEY, CDR2 SVGAGI. The CDR3 extends over 13 amino acids. V was trimmed by 8 bases and J by 3 bases, leaving 11 bases between them. The CDR3 DNA follows: TGTGCCAGCGCGAAGGGAAACAATCAGCCCCAGCATTTT. It codes for CASAKGNNQPQHF.

The chain couples TRBV27 to TRBJ1-2, with unresolved D. CDR3 length: 13 residues. The germline V gene encodes CDR1 MNHEY and CDR2 SMNVEV (reference sequence). The germline V and J ends were trimmed by 3 bases and 2 bases, with 7 bases remaining between them. The CDR3 region is CASSLTPNYGYTF. The CDR3 bases are TGTGCCAGCAGTTTGACCCCCAACTATGGCTACACCTTC.

The rearrangement joins TRBV6-5 to TRBJ2-7, with 8 bases aligning to TRBD1. The CDR3 runs to 15 residues. The V gene end was trimmed by 0 bases and the J gene end by 6 bases; junction bases not matched to a gene: 7. The V gene's germline CDR1 is MNHEY and CDR2 SVGAGI. The CDR3: CASSYSGTGSREQYF. CDR3 nucleotide sequence: TGTGCCAGCAGTTACTCCGGGACAGGTAGTCGCGAGCAGTACTTC.

In its sample, this clone was seen once. This chain connects TRBV10-3 to TRBJ2-3; D not certain. CDR3 size: 14 residues. Trimming took off 3 bases at V and 1 base at J, with 8 bases between the two ends. Germline V CDR1 and CDR2: ENHRY, SYGVKD. CDR3 residues: CAISDRIGTDTQYF. CDR3 in DNA: TGTGCCATCAGTGACAGGATCGGCACAGATACGCAGTATTTT.

V is TRBV6-2 or TRBV6-3 and J is TRBJ2-3, with D maybe TRBD2 (5 bases). The CDR3 is 13 residues long. V was cut by 5 bases and J by 3 bases, with 9 bases left in between. Germline assignment: CDR1 MNHEY and CDR2 SVGEGT. The CDR3 DNA follows: TGTGCCAGCAGTAAAACGGGGACAGATACGCAGTATTTT. Translating it yields CASSKTGTDTQYF.

The genes are TRBV18 and TRBJ1-1; tentatively, D is TRBD1 (5 bases). There are 13 residues in the CDR3. The V end lost 3 bases, the J end lost 11 bases, and 16 bases lay between the germline ends. From germline, CDR1 is KGHSH and CDR2 LQKENI. The CDR3 is CASSPGTDNVAFF. The CDR3 nucleotides are TGTGCCAGCTCACCCGGGACGGACAATGTGGCTTTCTTT.

The chain has TRBV6-5 and TRBJ1-3; no definite D call. Germline V gene data show CDR1 as MNHEY and CDR2 as SVGAGI. This CDR3 has 15 residues. The V and J ends lost 6 bases and 2 bases respectively, with 14 bases between them. CDR3 sequence reads: CASREARGTGNTIYF. The DNA of the CDR3 is TGTGCCAGCAGAGAGGCCCGGGGAACTGGAAACACCATATATTTT.

The chain recombines TRBV7-9 with TRBJ2-4, with D perhaps matching TRBD1 (6 bases). The CDR3 totals 14 residues. Trimming took off 5 bases at V and 9 bases at J, with 17 bases between the two ends. Germline values: CDR1 SEHNR, CDR2 FQNEAQ (reference sequence). The CDR3 loop reads CASSSRSGVGIQYF. The DNA of the CDR3 is TGTGCCAGCAGCAGTAGGTCAGGGGTAGGCATTCAGTACTTC.

V gene TRBV3-1 (or the pseudogene TRBV3-2) combines with J gene TRBJ2-7; unclear D gene. V shed 4 bases and J shed 4 bases, with 8 bases lying between them. Germline-derived CDR1 and CDR2 are LGHDT and YNNKEL (reference sequence). This CDR3 has 12 amino acids. CDR3 DNA sequence: TGTGCCAGCAGCCCAAATAGGTACGAGCAGTACTTC. As protein: CASSPNRYEQYF.

The count of this clone is one. The chain couples TRBV6-2 or TRBV6-3 to TRBJ2-3; 12 positions match TRBD2. Per germline, CDR1 MNHEY and CDR2 SVGEGT. After removal of 2 bases from V and 0 bases from J, the junction contained 6 bases not matched to a gene. There are 18 residues in the CDR3. The CDR3 protein is CASSYPTSGGASTDTQYF. The CDR3 region has the DNA TGTGCCAGCAGTTACCCGACTAGCGGGGGAGCTAGCACAGATACGCAGTATTTT.

This chain joins TRBV19 and TRBJ1-1; D may be TRBD1 (6 bases). CDR1 and CDR2 from the germline V gene are LNHDA and SQIVND (reference sequence). This CDR3 has 12 residues. The V end lost 11 bases, the J end lost 5 bases, and 15 bases lay between the germline ends. CDR3 residues: CAARGVGTEAFF. DNA for the CDR3: TGTGCCGCTAGGGGGGTAGGGACTGAAGCTTTCTTT.

The chain employs TRBV6-1 and TRBJ2-7; D gene uncertain. The ends were cut back, 5 bases at V and 3 bases at J, with 17 bases in the middle. Germline V CDR1 and CDR2: MNHNS, SASEGT. The CDR3 length is 15 residues. The CDR3 nucleotides read TGTGCCAGCAGTTCGGTACTCTCCGGGTTCTACGAGCAGTACTTC. Amino acids: CASSSVLSGFYEQYF.